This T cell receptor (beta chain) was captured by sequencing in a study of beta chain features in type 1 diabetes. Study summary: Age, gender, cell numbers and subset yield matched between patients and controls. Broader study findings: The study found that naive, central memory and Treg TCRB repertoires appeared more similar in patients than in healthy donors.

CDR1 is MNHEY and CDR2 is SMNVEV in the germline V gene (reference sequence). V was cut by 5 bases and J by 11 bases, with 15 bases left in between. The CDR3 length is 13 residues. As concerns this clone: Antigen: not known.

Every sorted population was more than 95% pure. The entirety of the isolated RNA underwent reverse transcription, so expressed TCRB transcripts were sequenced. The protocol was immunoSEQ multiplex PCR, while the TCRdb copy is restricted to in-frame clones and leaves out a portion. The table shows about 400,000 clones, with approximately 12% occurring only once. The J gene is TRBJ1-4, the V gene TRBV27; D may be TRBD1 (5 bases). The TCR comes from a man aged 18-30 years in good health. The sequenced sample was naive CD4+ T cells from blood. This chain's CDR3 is CASSGTAGGKLFF. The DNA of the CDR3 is TGTGCCAGCAGTGGGACCGCGGGGGGGAAACTGTTTTTT.